This T cell receptor beta chain was identified during a study of OX40 agonist ivuxolimab in advanced cancers. In the study overall: Partial responses were seen in three patients, one with hepatocellular carcinoma and two with cutaneous melanoma.

The CDR3 spans 14 residues. Germline V gene lookup returns CDR1 MDHEN and CDR2 SYDVKM. V shed 2 bases and J shed 7 bases, with 12 bases lying between them. TCRdb's copy holds only in-frame clones and misses some; the assay was immunoSEQ multiplex PCR. This sample has approximately 74,000 clones, with around nine tenths found just once. The TCR sequence derives from an adult with an advanced solid tumor such as melanoma, head and neck, liver or kidney cancer. The sequences come from CD4+ or CD8+ T cells sorted from blood, collected in a trial of the OX40 agonist ivuxolimab. The V and J genes are TRBV28 and TRBJ2-1; possibly TRBD1 for D (5 bases). Here the CDR3 reads CASSLVGLVNEQFF. DNA of the CDR3: TGTGCCAGCAGTTTAGTGGGGCTAGTTAATGAGCAGTTCTTC.